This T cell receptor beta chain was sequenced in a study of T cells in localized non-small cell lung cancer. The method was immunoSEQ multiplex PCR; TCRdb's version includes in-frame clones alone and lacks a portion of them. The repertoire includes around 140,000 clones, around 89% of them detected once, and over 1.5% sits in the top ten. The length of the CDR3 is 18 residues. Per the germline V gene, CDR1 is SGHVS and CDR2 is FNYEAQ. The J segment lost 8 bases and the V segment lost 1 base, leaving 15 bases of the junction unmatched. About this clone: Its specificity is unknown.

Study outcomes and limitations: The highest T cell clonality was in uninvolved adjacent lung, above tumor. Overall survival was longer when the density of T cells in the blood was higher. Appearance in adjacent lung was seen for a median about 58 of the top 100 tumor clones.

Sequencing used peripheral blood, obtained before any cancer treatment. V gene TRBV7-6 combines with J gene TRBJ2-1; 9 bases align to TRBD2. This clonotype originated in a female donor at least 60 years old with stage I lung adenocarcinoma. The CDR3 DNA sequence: TGTGCCAGCAGCTTAGTGACTTCTAGCGGGACCCAGTCCCATGAGCAGTTCTTC. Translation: CASSLVTSSGTQSHEQFF.